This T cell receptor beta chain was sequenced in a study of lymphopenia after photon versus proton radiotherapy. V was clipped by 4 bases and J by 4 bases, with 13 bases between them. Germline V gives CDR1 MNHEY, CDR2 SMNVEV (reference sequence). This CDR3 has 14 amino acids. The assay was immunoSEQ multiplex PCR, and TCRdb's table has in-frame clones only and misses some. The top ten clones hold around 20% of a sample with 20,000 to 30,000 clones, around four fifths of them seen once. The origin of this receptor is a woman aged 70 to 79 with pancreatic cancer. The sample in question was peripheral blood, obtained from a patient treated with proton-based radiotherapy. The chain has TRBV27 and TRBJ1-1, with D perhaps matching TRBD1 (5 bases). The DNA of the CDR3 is TGTGCCAGCAGTTCCCGTCAGGGTGGCACTGAAGCTTTCTTT. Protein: CASSSRQGGTEAFF.